The clone carrying this T cell receptor (beta chain) came up once. Its antigen is currently unknown. Sequencing was performed with immunoSEQ multiplex PCR; in TCRdb, only in-frame clones are kept and a portion is missing. The sample yields some 92,000 clones, around nine tenths seen once. This record belongs to a study of T cell responses to AZD1222 COVID-19 vaccine. Overall study findings and caveats: Variant regions that are unmutated are reportedly the target of nearly half of spike-specific TCRs. Increases in Spike-specific TCR breadth and depth were seen after two AZD1222 doses. Only a handful of AZD1222 recipients, about six in all, had baseline seropositivity. The sample set comprised mostly white British donors with more females, and clonal diversity was possibly underestimated.

Trimming stripped 1 base from V and 4 bases from J, with 8 bases between. The CDR3 covers 14 residues. Germline V gives CDR1 SGHAT, CDR2 FQNNGV. Specimen: peripheral blood, collected on day 0 of AZD1222 vaccination. The TCR sequence derives from an adult in good health. The chain has TRBV11-2 and TRBJ1-5; D is unclear. CDR3 region: CASSLGPLNQPQHF. In DNA form, the CDR3 reads TGTGCCAGCAGCTTAGGGCCCCTTAATCAGCCCCAGCATTTT. Drawing the rest from reference TRBV11-2 and TRBJ1-5, the complete variable domain is EAGVAQSPRYKIIEKRQSVAFWCNPISGHATLYWYQQILGQGPKLLIQFQNNGVVDDSQLPKDRFSAERLKGVDSTLKIQPAKLEDSAVYLCASSLGPLNQPQHFGDGTRLSIL.